This TCR beta chain stems from a study of CD4 T cells in relation to SARS-CoV-2 and coronaviruses. A remark on this clone: Its antigen is unknown.

Unexposed donor CD4+ T cells date from about 2011-2018, before the COVID-19 pandemic. The cells were cultured for around ten days before CD4+ T cells were isolated. Trimming pared 4 bases from V and 1 base from J, leaving 11 bases between. CDR3 length: 14 residues. Germline CDR1 and CDR2: SGHNT and YYREEE (reference sequence). Profiled with immunoSEQ multiplex PCR; TCRdb holds only in-frame clones, not every one. The sample consists of 18,000 or so clones, around four fifths of them appearing once. The sequenced sample consisted of CD4+ T cells from PBMCs, cultured in vitro. The sequence was collected from a human donor in good health. The chain couples TRBV5-4 to TRBJ1-2; possibly TRBD1 for D (6 bases). This CDR3 reads CASSRNRDNYGYTF. CDR3 nucleotides: TGTGCCAGCAGCAGAAACAGGGATAACTATGGCTACACCTTC. Drawing the rest from reference TRBV5-4 and TRBJ1-2, the complete variable domain is ETGVTQSPTHLIKTRGQQVTLRCSSQSGHNTVSWYQQALGQGPQFIFQYYREEENGRGNFPPRFSGLQFPNYSSELNVNALELDDSALYLCASSRNRDNYGYTFGSGTRLTVV.